This TCR beta chain appears in the sequencing data of a study of blood T cell repertoires in COVID-19. TCRdb's copy holds only in-frame clones and misses some; the assay was immunoSEQ multiplex PCR. This sample has fewer than 150,000 clones, with approximately 84% found just once. CDR3 length: 15 residues. Looked up from germline, CDR1 is SGDLS and CDR2 is YYNGEE. Trimming pared 4 bases from V and 1 base from J, leaving 14 bases between. This clonotype was obtained from a man in his forties with acute or convalescent COVID-19. Sequences were obtained from peripheral blood. The V call is TRBV9, the J call TRBJ1-1; a possible D gene is TRBD1 (6 bases). In DNA form, the CDR3 reads TGTGCCAGCAGCCCTAGCGGACAGCCGAACACTGAAGCTTTCTTT. Protein product: CASSPSGQPNTEAFF.